This TCR beta chain derives from a study of regulatory T cells in long-lasting Graves disease. Study observations and caveats: Newly diagnosed patients shared around 910 public clonotypes; persistent patients shared 2,500 to 3,000. Study of thyroid tissue was not done, with only peripheral blood studied.

Losses at the gene ends were 3 bases for V and 8 bases for J; bases not matched to a gene: 6. CDR3 length: 14 residues. CDR1 and CDR2 (germline): MDHEN, SYDVKM. Arm-PCR of CDR3 regions and iRepertoire HTBI primers were the basis on which TCR beta libraries were built. TCRdb reprocessed the multiplex PCR reads with MiXCR, giving one entry per CDR3 protein. The sample holds some 220,000 distinct CDR3 sequences, around 19% seen once. Indicated time point: newly diagnosed GD, antithyroid drugs for less than 3 months. Preparation of the TCR library used RNA extracted from PBMCs. This clonotype was found many times. Antigen unknown. These data also formed part of another study, on T cells in Graves' hyperthyroidism and ophthalmopathy. In that study: Researchers found most expanded thyroid clonotypes above 0.001 in blood as well.

V is TRBV28 and J is TRBJ1-2; 10 nucleotides agree with TRBD1. Sequenced here: peripheral blood mononuclear cells (PBMCs), sampled at new diagnosis, from a patient treated with antithyroid drugs. The sequence was obtained from a woman between 25 and 40 years old with Graves disease. For the CDR3, the DNA is TGTGCCAGCAGTTTGACAGGGGGCCTCCGCGGCTACACCTTC. It translates to CASSLTGGLRGYTF.